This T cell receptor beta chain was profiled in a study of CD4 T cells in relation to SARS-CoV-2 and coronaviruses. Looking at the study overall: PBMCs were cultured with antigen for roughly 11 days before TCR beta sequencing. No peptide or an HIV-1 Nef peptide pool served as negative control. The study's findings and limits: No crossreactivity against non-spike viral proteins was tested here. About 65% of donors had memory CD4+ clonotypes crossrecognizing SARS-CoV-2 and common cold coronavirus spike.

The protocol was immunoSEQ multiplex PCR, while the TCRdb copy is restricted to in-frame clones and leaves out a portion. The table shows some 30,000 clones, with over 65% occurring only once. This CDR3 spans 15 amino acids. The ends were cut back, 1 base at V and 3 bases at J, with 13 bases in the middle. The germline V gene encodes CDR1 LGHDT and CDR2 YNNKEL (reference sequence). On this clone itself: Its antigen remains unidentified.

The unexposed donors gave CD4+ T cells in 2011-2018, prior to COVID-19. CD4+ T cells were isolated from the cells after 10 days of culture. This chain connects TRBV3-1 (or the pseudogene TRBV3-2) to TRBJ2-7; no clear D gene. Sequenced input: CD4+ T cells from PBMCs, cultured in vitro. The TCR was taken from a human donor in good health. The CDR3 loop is CASSQAGLGYYEQYF. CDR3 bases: TGTGCCAGCAGCCAAGCAGGATTGGGCTACTACGAGCAGTACTTC.